This T cell receptor beta chain was captured by sequencing in a study of control samples from healthy donors and cancer patients. Method: immunoSEQ multiplex PCR; TCRdb's copy keeps in-frame clones and lacks some. Found here are around 100,000 clones, 88% of them singletons; the top ten hold 11% to 15%. The CDR3 consists of 12 residues. The V gene lost 1 base and the J gene lost 6 bases, with 4 bases spanning the gap. Per the germline V gene, CDR1 is MNHEY and CDR2 is SVGAGI. The chain recombines TRBV6-5 with TRBJ1-5; the D is unclear. Sequencing was performed on blood. The sequence was collected from a man under 40 in good health. The CDR3: CASSYFGQPQHF. In nucleotides, the CDR3 is TGTGCCAGCAGTTACTTTGGTCAGCCCCAGCATTTT.